Below are 9 T cell receptor beta chains sequenced from a single sample in a study of OX40 agonist ivuxolimab in advanced cancers. Data came from immunoSEQ multiplex PCR; TCRdb stores just in-frame clones and leaves some out. The sample consists of tens of thousands of clones, more than 75% of them appearing once. The sample here was CD4+ or CD8+ T cells sorted from blood, taken in a trial of the OX40 agonist ivuxolimab. These receptors were obtained from an adult with an advanced solid tumor such as melanoma, head and neck, liver or kidney cancer.

The V and J genes are TRBV19 and TRBJ2-7; possibly TRBD1 for D (6 bases). The CDR3 totals 15 residues. The V gene lost 3 bases and the J gene lost 5 bases, with 17 bases spanning the gap. Germline CDR1 is LNHDA and CDR2 is SQIVND (reference sequence). CDR3 DNA: TGTGCCAGTAGTATGGTCCGACAGGCAGGAGACGAGCAGTACTTC. Translated: CASSMVRQAGDEQYF. Filled out from reference TRBV19 and TRBJ2-7, the complete variable domain reads DGGITQSPKYLFRKEGQNVTLSCEQNLNHDAMYWYRQDPGQGLRLIYYSQIVNDFQKGDIAEGYSVSREKKESFPLTVTSAQKNPTAFYLCASSMVRQAGDEQYFGPGTRLTVT.

The gene calls are TRBV9 and TRBJ2-3; 8 bases match TRBD1. The CDR3 contains 15 residues. V trimming: 1 base; J trimming: 4 bases; junction bases outside the gene matches: 5. CDR1 is SGDLS and CDR2 is YYNGEE in the germline V gene. CDR3 nucleotides: TGTGCCAGCAGCGTACAGGGGGCGCAGGCAGATACGCAGTATTTT. It translates to CASSVQGAQADTQYF.

As DNA, the CDR3 is TGTGCCAGCTCACCCATTAAAGCGGGAGAGTTAGATACGCAGTATTTT. Translating gives CASSPIKAGELDTQYF. The chain joins TRBV18 to TRBJ2-3, with 8 bases fitting TRBD2. Trimming removed 3 bases from V and 5 bases from J; junction bases left unmatched: 10. This CDR3 region has 16 residues. CDR1 and CDR2 from the germline V gene are KGHSH and LQKENI.

The V gene is TRBV19, the J gene TRBJ1-5; D ambiguous. Germline CDR1 reads LNHDA; CDR2 reads SQIVND (reference sequence). Trimming took off 3 bases at V and 1 base at J, with 13 bases between the two ends. CDR3 size: 16 residues. In DNA form, the CDR3 reads TGTGCCAGTAGTATTAGGCAGGCGGAGAGCAATCAGCCCCAGCATTTT. Translated, it gives CASSIRQAESNQPQHF.

This chain joins TRBV5-1 and TRBJ2-1; 7 bases match TRBD2. This CDR3 is built from 14 residues. With 4 bases clipped from V and 8 bases from J, the junction kept 9 bases outside the gene matches. Germline V gene sequence: CDR1 SGHRS, CDR2 YFSETQ. CDR3 sequence: CASSRLTSTDEQFF. The CDR3 DNA follows: TGCGCCAGCAGCCGCCTGACTAGCACCGATGAGCAGTTCTTC.

The chain is built from TRBV6-1 and TRBJ2-1, with 8 bases identical to TRBD2. CDR1 MNHNS and CDR2 SASEGT come from the germline V gene. The V and J ends lost 3 bases and 12 bases, in that order; junction bases with no gene match: 16. The CDR3 has 16 residues. CDR3 in amino acids: CASSDLSGRGSSRQFF. As DNA, the CDR3 is TGTGCCAGCAGTGACTTATCCGGGAGGGGAAGTTCGCGGCAGTTCTTC.

J is TRBJ2-1 and V is TRBV5-4; 11 bases map to TRBD2. Looked up from germline, CDR1 is SGHNT and CDR2 is YYREEE (reference sequence). Trimming at V came to 1 base and at J to 4 bases, leaving 4 bases not matched to a gene. The length of the CDR3 is 16 residues. CDR3 in amino acids: CASSLQIAGGYNEQFF. In nucleotides, the CDR3 is TGTGCCAGCAGCTTGCAAATAGCGGGAGGGTACAATGAGCAGTTCTTC. The full variable domain, in which reference TRBV5-4 and TRBJ2-1 provide the parts outside the CDR3, is ETGVTQSPTHLIKTRGQQVTLRCSSQSGHNTVSWYQQALGQGPQFIFQYYREEENGRGNFPPRFSGLQFPNYSSELNVNALELDDSALYLCASSLQIAGGYNEQFFGPGTRLTVL.

CDR3 sequence: CARNYEQYF. Written as DNA, the CDR3 is TGCGCCAGAAACTACGAGCAGTACTTC. The chain employs TRBV23-1 and TRBJ2-5; no clear D. The assigned J gene may be wrong: the sequence end matches TRBJ2-7 better. TRBV23-1 is noted as an ORF with a role that remains uncertain. CDR3 length equals 9 residues.

This clone was observed once. This chain links TRBV5-4 with TRBJ1-1; no firm D call. The CDR3 sequence is 13 residues long. Trimming shortened V by 1 base and J by 1 base, and 5 bases separated the two germline ends. Per the germline V gene, CDR1 is SGHNT and CDR2 is YYREEE (reference sequence). CDR3 loop: CASSLSRNTEAFF. As DNA, the CDR3 is TGTGCCAGCAGCTTGTCCCGGAACACTGAAGCTTTCTTT.